Reported below is one T cell receptor beta chain. TCRdb keeps only in-frame clones here, not all; method: immunoSEQ multiplex PCR. There are about half a million clones in the sample; 89% occur only once, and 0.7% to 1% lies in the top ten. The sample is drawn from a study of blood T cell repertoires in COVID-19. This CDR3 contains 16 residues. V gave up 3 bases and J gave up 1 base; unmatched junction bases: 3. The germline gives CDR1 KGHSH, CDR2 LQKENI. The chain links TRBV18 to TRBJ2-3; 11 bases are a match to TRBD2. Sequences were obtained from peripheral blood. This sequence originates from a man between 18 and 29 years old with COVID-19, enrolled during active disease. The CDR3: CASSPELAGGTDTQYF. The CDR3 DNA follows: TGTGCCAGCTCACCTGAACTAGCGGGGGGCACAGATACGCAGTATTTT.